The 29 T cell receptor beta chains below were found in one sample sequenced in a study of control samples from healthy donors and cancer patients. The data were produced by immunoSEQ multiplex PCR, yet TCRdb's version contains in-frame clones alone and is incomplete. The sample contains around 33,000 clones, about 88% of which appear only once. The sample consisted of PBMCs. These receptors all stem from a woman between 40 and 55 years old with lung cancer.

This clone was recorded once. The CDR3 nucleotides are TGTGCCAGTAGTATCGGACAGGGTAGCGATGAGCAGTTCTTC. Protein product: CASSIGQGSDEQFF. The chain carries TRBV19 and TRBJ2-1, with 8 positions matching TRBD1. Per germline, CDR1 LNHDA and CDR2 SQIVND (reference sequence). V lost 3 bases to trimming and J lost 8 bases; unmatched junction nucleotides: 6. This CDR3 contains 14 residues.

V is TRBV6-5 and J is TRBJ2-3; D possibly corresponds to TRBD1 (6 bases). CDR3 length: 15 residues. Germline CDR1 reads MNHEY; CDR2 reads SVGAGI. V lost 6 bases and J 4 bases, leaving 17 bases between the germline ends. The CDR3 protein is CASRKDSGGPDTQYF. DNA of the CDR3: TGTGCCAGCAGGAAGGACAGTGGAGGTCCAGATACGCAGTATTTT.

The J gene is TRBJ1-2, the V gene TRBV27; D is unresolved. The germline gives CDR1 MNHEY, CDR2 SMNVEV (reference sequence). The CDR3 is 15 residues long. V gave up 5 bases and J gave up 6 bases, with 19 bases separating them. For the CDR3, the DNA is TGTGCCAGCAGTAGTAGTGTGCAGACACGGAATGGCTACACCTTC. It translates to CASSSSVQTRNGYTF.

This chain joins TRBV19 and TRBJ2-7; D might be TRBD2 (5 bases). With 1 base removed from V and 6 bases from J, the gap between germline ends came to 7 bases. The CDR3 is 12 amino acids. Germline loops: CDR1 LNHDA, CDR2 SQIVND (reference sequence). CDR3 in amino acids: CASSIGGLEQYF. The CDR3 nucleotides are TGTGCCAGTAGTATAGGAGGGCTCGAGCAGTACTTC. The variable domain in full, with the rest retrieved from reference TRBV19 and TRBJ2-7, is DGGITQSPKYLFRKEGQNVTLSCEQNLNHDAMYWYRQDPGQGLRLIYYSQIVNDFQKGDIAEGYSVSREKKESFPLTVTSAQKNPTAFYLCASSIGGLEQYFGPGTRLTVT.

This clone was detected once. The chain joins TRBV15 to TRBJ2-4; weak D call: TRBD1 (5 bases). Trimming cost V 4 bases and J 0 bases, with 10 bases left between them. The length of the CDR3 is 15 residues. Germline-derived CDR1 and CDR2 are LNHNV and YYDKDF (reference sequence). CDR3 sequence: CATSNPDRAKNIQYF. The CDR3 nucleotides are TGTGCCACCAGCAACCCCGACAGAGCCAAAAACATTCAGTACTTC.

The V gene is TRBV6-5, the J gene TRBJ1-3; no clear D. This CDR3 is built from 12 residues. The germline gives CDR1 MNHEY, CDR2 SVGAGI. The ends were cut back, 9 bases at V and 0 bases at J, with 6 bases in the middle. CDR3 DNA: TGTGCCAGAGGTTCCTCTGGAAACACCATATATTTT. It is translated as CARGSSGNTIYF.

The V call is TRBV27, the J call TRBJ2-3, with 7 bases that match TRBD2. Per the germline V gene, CDR1 is MNHEY and CDR2 is SMNVEV (reference sequence). The CDR3 is made up of 13 amino acids. V gave up 8 bases and J gave up 0 bases; unmatched junction bases: 2. The CDR3 nucleotides are TGTGCCAGCGGGGGGGACAGCACAGATACGCAGTATTTT. This sequence encodes CASGGDSTDTQYF.

The chain uses TRBV4-2 and TRBJ1-2, with 9 positions matching TRBD1. The CDR3 has 18 residues. V lost 5 bases, J lost 0 bases, and 13 bases stayed unmatched. CDR1 is LGHNA, CDR2 YNFKEQ, per germline. The DNA for the CDR3 is TGTGCCAGCAGCTCCCGCCGGGACAGGGATTGGCCTAACTATGGCTACACCTTC. Translated: CASSSRRDRDWPNYGYTF.

This rearrangement joins TRBV9 to TRBJ2-1; 7 bases are shared with TRBD1. This CDR3 has 13 residues. Per the germline V gene, CDR1 is SGDLS and CDR2 is YYNGEE. Trimming took 6 bases from V and 1 from J; bases not matched to a gene: 1. CDR3 in amino acids: CASNRGSYNEQFF. Here the CDR3 DNA reads TGTGCCAGCAACAGGGGATCCTACAATGAGCAGTTCTTC.

This sequence joins TRBV4-3 and TRBJ1-6; weak D call: TRBD1 (5 bases). The length of the CDR3 is 15 residues. Germline CDR1 is LGHNA and CDR2 is YSLEER. The V and J ends lost 1 base and 8 bases respectively, with 12 bases between them. CDR3 amino acids: CASSQVRDGDSPLHF. As DNA, the CDR3 is TGCGCCAGCAGCCAAGTTCGGGACGGGGATTCACCCCTCCACTTT.

This clone was picked up one time. The rearrangement uses TRBV29-1 and TRBJ2-1; no firm D call. The CDR3 has 14 residues. The germline CDR1 and CDR2 sequences are SQVTM and ANQGSEA. Trimming shortened V by 3 bases and J by 5 bases, and 14 bases separated the two germline ends. Written as DNA, the CDR3 is TGCAGCGTTGATCGAAGGGCGAAGCACAATGAGCAGTTCTTC. The encoded protein is CSVDRRAKHNEQFF.

V and J are TRBV19 and TRBJ2-1; maybe TRBD1 (8 bases). Germline V gene sequence: CDR1 LNHDA, CDR2 SQIVND (reference sequence). The V gene lost 1 base and the J gene lost 5 bases, with 18 bases spanning the gap. The CDR3 contains 17 residues. The CDR3 is CASSIGFRGLADNEQFF. For the CDR3, the DNA is TGTGCCAGTAGTATAGGGTTCAGGGGGCTAGCGGACAATGAGCAGTTCTTC.

The chain couples TRBV6-5 to TRBJ2-7; D possibly matches TRBD1 or TRBD2 (5 bases each). V dropped 2 bases and J dropped 7 bases, with 6 bases sitting between them. The CDR3 runs to 11 residues. From germline, CDR1 is MNHEY and CDR2 SVGAGI. The CDR3 DNA reads as TGTGCCAGCAGTTACGGGGGTGAGCAGTACTTC. This gives the protein CASSYGGEQYF.

The chain joins TRBV7-8 to TRBJ2-2, with 8 positions matching TRBD2. Germline V gene sequence: CDR1 SGHVS, CDR2 FQNEAQ. The CDR3 totals 14 residues. After removal of 3 bases from V and 6 bases from J, the junction contained 3 bases not matched to a gene. Written as DNA, the CDR3 is TGTGCCAGCAGCTTCCAGCGGGGGCCCGGGGAGCTGTTTTTT. The encoded protein is CASSFQRGPGELFF.

The V and J genes are TRBV7-2 and TRBJ2-7; 10 positions agree with TRBD1. After removal of 1 base from V and 3 bases from J, the junction contained 6 bases not matched to a gene. CDR1 and CDR2 from the germline V gene are SGHTA and FQGNSA. This CDR3 spans 16 amino acids. The CDR3: CASSLVAGQGYYEQYF. The CDR3 DNA reads as TGTGCCAGCAGCTTAGTGGCGGGACAGGGGTACTACGAGCAGTACTTC.

This chain uses TRBV28 with TRBJ1-1; possible D gene TRBD1, 5 bases. The ends were cut back, 5 bases at V and 1 base at J, with 8 bases in the middle. Germline loops: CDR1 MDHEN, CDR2 SYDVKM. The CDR3 is made up of 13 amino acids. DNA of the CDR3: TGTGCCAGCAGTGAAACAGGGAACACTGAAGCTTTCTTT. Translating it yields CASSETGNTEAFF.

V usage is TRBV7-9 and J usage is TRBJ2-3; either TRBD1 or TRBD2 may fit D (5 bases each). CDR3 length: 14 residues. CDR1 and CDR2 from the germline V gene are SEHNR and FQNEAQ (reference sequence). V lost 5 bases and J lost 3, with 12 bases in between. The CDR3: CASSATGTTDTQYF. The DNA of the CDR3 is TGTGCCAGCAGCGCGACCGGGACGACAGATACGCAGTATTTT.

This sequence joins TRBV9 and TRBJ2-1; 8 nucleotides align to TRBD2. The CDR3 consists of 16 residues. The ends lost 4 bases at V and 4 bases at J; junction bases unmatched: 10. Germline V lookup: CDR1 SGDLS, CDR2 YYNGEE. The chain's CDR3 is CASSLTPSGRYNEQFF. Written as DNA, the CDR3 is TGTGCCAGCAGCCTTACCCCTAGCGGGCGATACAATGAGCAGTTCTTC.

The rearrangement uses TRBV29-1 and TRBJ1-4, with D tentatively TRBD1 (5 bases). Germline-derived CDR1 and CDR2 are SQVTM and ANQGSEA. The CDR3 sequence is 15 residues long. The germline V and J ends were trimmed by 4 bases and 0 bases, with 12 bases remaining between them. In nucleotides, the CDR3 is TGCAGCGTTGTTCTGACAGCGGCAACTAATGAAAAACTGTTTTTT. Translated: CSVVLTAATNEKLFF.

The chain recombines TRBV7-2 with TRBJ1-4; TRBD1 aligns across 9 bases. Germline V CDR1 and CDR2: SGHTA, FQGNSA. The CDR3 has 15 residues. Trimming removed 2 bases from V and 5 bases from J; junction bases left unmatched: 3. Here the CDR3 DNA reads TGTGCCAGCAGCTTAACCGGACAGGGGAATGAAAAACTGTTTTTT. Its protein is CASSLTGQGNEKLFF.

The chain is built from TRBV27 and TRBJ1-3, with TRBD1 matching over 7 bases. The CDR3 sequence is 14 residues long. V shed 5 bases, J shed 1 base, and the junction held 2 bases outside the gene matches. The germline V gene has CDR1 MNHEY and CDR2 SMNVEV (reference sequence). The CDR3 bases are TGTGCCAGCAGTCTGACAGGGTCTGGAAACACCATATATTTT. It translates to CASSLTGSGNTIYF.

The chain is built from TRBV19 and TRBJ1-2, with D tentatively TRBD1 (6 bases). The CDR3 has 14 residues. From germline, CDR1 is LNHDA and CDR2 SQIVND (reference sequence). With 8 bases removed from V and 2 bases from J, the gap between germline ends came to 15 bases. This CDR3 is CASSIGGTNYGYTF. In DNA form, the CDR3 reads TGTGCCAGTTCCATAGGGGGAACGAACTATGGCTACACCTTC.

This chain connects TRBV15 to TRBJ1-5; 8 bases are a match to TRBD1. Germline CDR1 LNHNV, CDR2 YYDKDF (reference sequence). V was pared by 1 base and J by 2 bases, with 4 bases of the junction left unmatched. This CDR3 is built from 16 residues. Here the CDR3 DNA reads TGTGCCACCAGCAGAGCGACGACAGGGGGCAATCAGCCCCAGCATTTT. As protein: CATSRATTGGNQPQHF.

J is TRBJ1-5 and V is TRBV24-1; D perhaps matches TRBD1 (5 bases). This CDR3 contains 14 residues. The V and J ends lost 3 bases and 4 bases respectively, with 9 bases between them. The germline V gene has CDR1 KGHDR and CDR2 SFDVKD. CDR3 protein: CATSDRQPNQPQHF. In nucleotides, the CDR3 is TGTGCCACCAGTGATCGACAGCCTAATCAGCCCCAGCATTTT.

The rearrangement uses TRBV6-4 and TRBJ2-3; 9 bases agree with TRBD1. CDR1 and CDR2 (germline): MRHNA, SNTAGT. V dropped 6 bases and J dropped 3; count of bases not matched to a gene: 10. CDR3 size: 16 residues. The CDR3 coding sequence is TGTGCCAGCAGCATCACCCCGGGACAGGGAACAGATACGCAGTATTTT. This encodes CASSITPGQGTDTQYF.

This clone was found once. This chain links TRBV28 with TRBJ1-2, with 8 bases identical to TRBD1. With 5 bases clipped from V and 7 bases from J, the junction kept 9 bases outside the gene matches. Germline CDR1 reads MDHEN; CDR2 reads SYDVKM. The CDR3 sequence is 14 residues long. CDR3 protein: CASSPPDRAGGYTF. The CDR3 DNA sequence: TGTGCCAGCAGTCCCCCGGACAGGGCAGGTGGCTACACCTTC.

The gene calls are TRBV5-6 and TRBJ1-1; tentatively, D is TRBD1 (5 bases). Germline CDR1 is SGHDT and CDR2 is YYEEEE. The germline V and J ends were trimmed by 4 bases and 2 bases, with 15 bases remaining between them. This CDR3 comprises 15 residues. As DNA, the CDR3 is TGTGCCAGCAGCCCAGGGTTTTTGGTAAACACTGAAGCTTTCTTT. Protein product: CASSPGFLVNTEAFF.

The V and J genes are TRBV5-1 and TRBJ1-2; tentative D call: TRBD1 (5 bases). Per the germline V gene, CDR1 is SGHRS and CDR2 is YFSETQ. The CDR3 runs 15 residues. V was clipped by 0 bases and J by 5 bases, with 14 bases between them. Here the CDR3 reads CASSLEAGTEYGYTF. DNA for the CDR3: TGCGCCAGCAGCTTGGAGGCAGGGACGGAGTATGGCTACACCTTC.

V usage is TRBV11-2 and J usage is TRBJ2-3, with D possibly matching TRBD2 (5 bases). The germline CDR1 and CDR2 sequences are SGHAT and FQNNGV. Trimming left V 0 bases short and J 1 base short, with 8 bases between. The CDR3 runs 15 residues. The CDR3 nucleotides read TGTGCCAGCAGCTTAGAAAGGCGGGGCACAGATACGCAGTATTTT. As protein: CASSLERRGTDTQYF.